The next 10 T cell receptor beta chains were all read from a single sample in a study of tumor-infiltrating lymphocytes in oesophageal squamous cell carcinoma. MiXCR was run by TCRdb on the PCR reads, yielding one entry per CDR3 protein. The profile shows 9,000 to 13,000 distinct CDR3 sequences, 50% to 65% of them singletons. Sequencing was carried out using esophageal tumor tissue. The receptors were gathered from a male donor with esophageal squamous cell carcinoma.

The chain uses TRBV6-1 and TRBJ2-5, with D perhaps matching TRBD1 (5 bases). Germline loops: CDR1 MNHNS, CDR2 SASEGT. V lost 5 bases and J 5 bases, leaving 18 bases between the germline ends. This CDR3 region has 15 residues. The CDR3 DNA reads TGTGCCAGCAGTAGGACGCGACAGACCAGCGAGACCCAGTACTTC. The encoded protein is CASSRTRQTSETQYF.

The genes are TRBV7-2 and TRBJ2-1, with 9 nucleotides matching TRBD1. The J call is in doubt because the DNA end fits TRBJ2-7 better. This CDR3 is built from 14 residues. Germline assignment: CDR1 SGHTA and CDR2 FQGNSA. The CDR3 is CASSYRTGAYEQYF. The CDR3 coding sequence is TGTGCCAGCAGCTACCGGACAGGGGCCTACGAGCAGTACTTC.

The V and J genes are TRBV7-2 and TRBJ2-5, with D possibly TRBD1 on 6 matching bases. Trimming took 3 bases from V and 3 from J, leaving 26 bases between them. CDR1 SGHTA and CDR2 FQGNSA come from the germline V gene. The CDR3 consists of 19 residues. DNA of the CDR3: TGTGCCAGCAGCTTTCATAGTATGAGGACAGCGACTTTTAAAGAGACCCAGTACTTC. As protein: CASSFHSMRTATFKETQYF.

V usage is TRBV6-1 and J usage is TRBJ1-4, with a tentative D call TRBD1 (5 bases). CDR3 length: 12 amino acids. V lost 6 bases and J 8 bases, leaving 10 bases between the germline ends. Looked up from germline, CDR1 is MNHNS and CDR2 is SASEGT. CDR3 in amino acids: CASRGPGEKLFF. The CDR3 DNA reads TGTGCCAGCAGGGGACCCGGGGAAAAACTGTTTTTT.

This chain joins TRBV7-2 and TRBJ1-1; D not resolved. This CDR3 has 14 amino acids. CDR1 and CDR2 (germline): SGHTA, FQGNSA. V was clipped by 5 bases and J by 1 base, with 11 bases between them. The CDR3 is CASSPGPGNTEAFF. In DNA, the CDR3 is TGTGCCAGCAGCCCCGGACCAGGGAACACTGAAGCTTTCTTT. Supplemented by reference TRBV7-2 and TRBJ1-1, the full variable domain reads GAGVSQSPSNKVTEKGKDVELRCDPISGHTALYWYRQSLGQGLEFLIYFQGNSAPDKSGLPSDRFSAERTGGSVSTLTIQRTQQEDSAVYLCASSPGPGNTEAFFGQGTRLTVV.

The CDR3 sequence: CASSSRKSAGIYEQYF. The CDR3 DNA sequence: TGTGCCAGCAGTTCCCGTAAGTCTGCGGGCATCTACGAGCAGTACTTC. This rearrangement joins TRBV12-3 or TRBV12-4 to TRBJ2-5, with D tentatively TRBD2 (5 bases). The end of the DNA aligns better with TRBJ2-7, so the J call may be wrong. This CDR3 is 16 amino acids long.

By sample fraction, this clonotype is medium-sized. CDR3 coding DNA: TGTGCCTCCTGTCTGGCAGGCAATACCAGGGAAGCTTTCTTT. This translates into CASCLAGNTREAFF. The chain recombines TRBV11-2 with TRBJ1-1; D not certain. V was cut by 11 bases and J by 8 bases, with 24 bases left in between. The CDR3 consists of 14 residues. CDR1 and CDR2 (germline): SGHAT, FQNNGV.

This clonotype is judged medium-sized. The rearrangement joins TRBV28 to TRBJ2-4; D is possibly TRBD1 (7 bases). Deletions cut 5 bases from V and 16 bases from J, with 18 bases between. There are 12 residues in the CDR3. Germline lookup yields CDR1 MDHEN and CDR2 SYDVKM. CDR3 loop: CASSPHRQGGYF. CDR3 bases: TGTGCCAGCAGTCCACACCGACAGGGAGGTTACTTC.

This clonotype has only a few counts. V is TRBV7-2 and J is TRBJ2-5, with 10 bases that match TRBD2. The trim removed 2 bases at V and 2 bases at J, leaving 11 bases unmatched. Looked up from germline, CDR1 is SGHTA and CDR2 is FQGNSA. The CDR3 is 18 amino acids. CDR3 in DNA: TGTGCCAGCAGCTTAAGGCCTAGCGGGAGAATGAGGCAAGAGACCCAGTACTTC. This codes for CASSLRPSGRMRQETQYF. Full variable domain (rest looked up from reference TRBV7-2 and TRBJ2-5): GAGVSQSPSNKVTEKGKDVELRCDPISGHTALYWYRQSLGQGLEFLIYFQGNSAPDKSGLPSDRFSAERTGGSVSTLTIQRTQQEDSAVYLCASSLRPSGRMRQETQYFGPGTRLLVL.

In DNA form, the CDR3 reads TGTGCCAGCAGCTTAATCGGGACTAGAAATTCGCAGTATTTT. Translating it yields CASSLIGTRNSQYF. This sequence joins TRBV7-2 and TRBJ2-3; 8 bases map to TRBD2. The trim removed 2 bases at V and 10 bases at J, leaving 8 bases unmatched. Germline values: CDR1 SGHTA, CDR2 FQGNSA. CDR3 length: 14 residues.